Each of the 17 T cell receptor beta chains below was sequenced from the same sample in a study of control samples from healthy donors and cancer patients. Sequenced by immunoSEQ multiplex PCR; TCRdb stores in-frame clones only, minus some. The sample consists of 50,000 to 55,000 clones, approximately 90% of them appearing once. The sequencing sample was made of PBMCs. These receptors all come from a man in his forties with colorectal cancer.

The rearrangement joins TRBV6-1 to TRBJ1-6, with 11 positions matching TRBD1. Trimming at V came to 4 bases and at J to 7 bases, leaving 15 bases not matched to a gene. The V gene's germline CDR1 is MNHNS and CDR2 SASEGT. The CDR3 runs 19 residues. Written as DNA, the CDR3 is TGTGCCAGCAGTGCCCGCTCTCGTGGACAGGGGGCTTGGAATTCACCCCTCCACTTT. Encoded protein: CASSARSRGQGAWNSPLHF.

Regarding this clone: The junction does not match germline at one end; this may be a read error. The chain couples TRBV6-2 or TRBV6-3 to TRBJ1-1; D not resolved. Germline CDR1 is MNHEY and CDR2 is SVGEGT. CDR3 size: 12 residues. The CDR3 nucleotides read TGTGCCAGCAGCTACTCCGAGAGGGTCGCTTTCTTT. Protein product: CASSYSERVAFF.

This chain joins TRBV7-9 and TRBJ2-1; D call uncertain. V was pared by 4 bases and J by 10 bases, with 23 bases between. CDR1 and CDR2 from the germline V gene are SEHNR and FQNEAQ (reference sequence). The CDR3 consists of 16 residues. The CDR3 is CASSSRLGDTRLEQFF. The CDR3 nucleotides read TGTGCCAGCAGCTCACGGCTCGGAGATACTCGTCTGGAGCAGTTCTTC.

This rearrangement joins TRBV4-1 to TRBJ2-1, with 8 bases matching TRBD2. The V gene's germline CDR1 is MGHRA and CDR2 YSYEKL. The CDR3 has 16 amino acids. The V segment lost 0 bases and the J segment 5 bases; nucleotides outside the gene matches: 6. CDR3: CASSQEQREYHNEQFF. In nucleotides, the CDR3 is TGCGCCAGCAGCCAAGAACAGCGGGAGTATCACAATGAGCAGTTCTTC.

This clone was observed a single time. This chain uses TRBV19 with TRBJ2-2; 7 bases map to TRBD1. CDR3 size: 14 residues. Looked up from germline, CDR1 is LNHDA and CDR2 is SQIVND (reference sequence). V shed 6 bases, J shed 3 bases, and the junction held 4 bases outside the gene matches. In nucleotides, the CDR3 is TGTGCCAGTAGCACAGGGGAGCACACCGGGGAGCTGTTTTTT. Its translation: CASSTGEHTGELFF.

Details on this clone: One end of the junction is discordant with germline, which a read error may explain. This chain links TRBV7-7 with TRBJ2-1; D is ambiguous. The CDR3 length is 15 residues. The V gene's germline CDR1 is SSHAT and CDR2 FNYEAQ (reference sequence). CDR3 DNA sequence: TGTGCTAGCAGCTTAGATATAGTCCCAGACAATGAGCAGTTCTTC. Translated: CASSLDIVPDNEQFF.

This chain joins TRBV4-3 and TRBJ2-2; the D gene is possibly TRBD1 (6 bases). The length of the CDR3 is 14 residues. Trimming pared 0 bases from V and 6 bases from J, leaving 8 bases between. The germline V gene encodes CDR1 LGHNA and CDR2 YSLEER. The CDR3 coding sequence is TGCGCCAGCAGCCAAGATTCAGGGGCCGGGGAGCTGTTTTTT. Protein sequence: CASSQDSGAGELFF.

V and J are TRBV6-5 and TRBJ1-6, with 7 positions matching TRBD1. CDR3 length: 15 residues. From germline, CDR1 is MNHEY and CDR2 SVGAGI. V lost 0 bases, J lost 8 bases, and 4 bases stayed unmatched. The CDR3 protein is CASSYSNRGDSPLHF. CDR3 in DNA: TGTGCCAGCAGTTACTCCAACAGGGGAGATTCACCCCTCCACTTT.

The chain has TRBV7-2 and TRBJ1-4; possible D gene TRBD1, 6 bases. V dropped 3 bases and J dropped 0 bases, with 14 bases sitting between them. Germline CDR1 and CDR2: SGHTA and FQGNSA. This CDR3 is 17 amino acids long. The CDR3 sequence is CASSFLGQFATNEKLFF. DNA of the CDR3: TGTGCCAGCAGCTTTTTAGGACAGTTTGCAACTAATGAAAAACTGTTTTTT.

The gene calls are TRBV19 and TRBJ1-1, with 8 bases aligning to TRBD1. The junction had 4 bases not matched to a gene; V was cut back by 9 bases and J by 1 base. This CDR3 is built from 13 residues. The V gene's germline CDR1 is LNHDA and CDR2 SQIVND (reference sequence). The CDR3 region has the DNA TGTGCCAGCATACAGGGGGAGAACACTGAAGCTTTCTTT. Protein: CASIQGENTEAFF.

The chain combines TRBV11-2 with TRBJ1-1; tentatively, D is TRBD1 (6 bases). Trimming cost V 2 bases and J 0 bases, with 13 bases left between them. The CDR3 length is 16 residues. The V gene's germline CDR1 is SGHAT and CDR2 FQNNGV. Here the CDR3 reads CASSLRWGQVNTEAFF. CDR3 in DNA: TGTGCCAGCAGCTTAAGATGGGGGCAAGTGAACACTGAAGCTTTCTTT.

The rearrangement joins TRBV13 to TRBJ2-1, with a tentative D call TRBD1 (5 bases). This CDR3 has 14 amino acids. Trimming took 3 bases from V and 6 from J, leaving 12 bases between them. Germline assignment: CDR1 PRHDT and CDR2 FYEKMQ (reference sequence). DNA for the CDR3: TGTGCCAGCAGCTTTCCTACAGGTAGCAATGAGCAGTTCTTC. Residues: CASSFPTGSNEQFF.

The CDR3 bases are TGTGCCAGCAGTTTTGTAGCGGGAGACACCGGGGAGCTGTTTTTT. As protein: CASSFVAGDTGELFF. The chain combines TRBV28 with TRBJ2-2, with 9 bases lining up with TRBD2. V lost 3 bases and J lost 3; bases outside the gene matches: 2. The CDR3 runs to 15 residues. Germline CDR1 is MDHEN and CDR2 is SYDVKM.

This chain joins TRBV19 and TRBJ2-1, with TRBD2 identical over 9 bases. Per germline, CDR1 LNHDA and CDR2 SQIVND (reference sequence). Trimming took 7 bases from V and 1 from J; bases not matched to a gene: 2. This CDR3 region has 14 residues. CDR3 loop: CASKTSGSYNEQFF. The CDR3 DNA reads as TGTGCCAGTAAGACTAGCGGTTCCTACAATGAGCAGTTCTTC.

The V gene is TRBV5-1, the J gene TRBJ2-7; D is unresolved. The germline CDR1 and CDR2 sequences are SGHRS and YFSETQ. Trimming removed 4 bases at V and 4 bases at J, with 6 bases between. The CDR3 has 11 residues. CDR3 residues: CASSTAYEQYF. CDR3 nucleotide sequence: TGCGCCAGCAGCACCGCGTACGAGCAGTACTTC.

The genes are TRBV30 and TRBJ1-5; no clear D. From germline, CDR1 is GTSNPN and CDR2 SVGIG (reference sequence). The V and J ends lost 0 bases and 5 bases respectively, with 8 bases between them. CDR3 size: 13 residues. The CDR3 is CAWSVSPYQPQHF. CDR3 nucleotide sequence: TGTGCCTGGAGTGTATCCCCGTATCAGCCCCAGCATTTT.

The rearrangement links TRBV7-9 to TRBJ2-2; perhaps TRBD2 as D (6 bases). Germline values: CDR1 SEHNR, CDR2 FQNEAQ (reference sequence). The length of the CDR3 is 17 residues. The V and J ends lost 5 bases and 1 base respectively, with 17 bases between them. This chain's CDR3 is CASSTSPGTVNTGELFF. DNA for the CDR3: TGTGCCAGCAGCACATCACCCGGGACTGTGAACACCGGGGAGCTGTTTTTT.